These T cell receptor beta chains were read from a single sample in a study of T cell changes during pregnancy in multiple sclerosis. TCRdb's table, derived via immunoSEQ multiplex PCR, lists solely in-frame clones and lacks some. The sample records 40,000 to 50,000 clones, around 92% being singletons. The sequencing used CD8+ T cells from peripheral blood mononuclear cells, collected in the third trimester of pregnancy. Every receptor here comes from a female donor with multiple sclerosis, enrolled in a pregnancy study. CDR3s include the opening cysteine and the closing phenylalanine or tryptophan. A D gene is named only where the DNA matches it firmly. Rows give clone size only sometimes, using once, few, many, or a class for an expanded clone.

-	-	TRBV29-1	TRBJ1-4	CSVRDTGNTNEKLFF	TGCAGCGTTCGAGATACAGGGAACACAAATGAAAAACTGTTTTTT
-	-	TRBV30	TRBJ1-5	CAWSPLPGESNQPQHF	TGTGCCTGGAGTCCCCTCCCTGGAGAGAGCAATCAGCCCCAGCATTTT
-	TRBD1	TRBV4-1	TRBJ2-1	CASSQGIGGSEQFF	TGCGCCAGCAGCCAAGGTATAGGGGGCAGTGAGCAGTTCTTC
-	TRBD2	TRBV19	TRBJ2-2	CASTPLAGYTGELFF	TGTGCCAGTACCCCGCTAGCGGGTTACACCGGGGAGCTGTTTTTT
-	TRBD2	TRBV29-1	TRBJ2-7	CSVGGGSAYEQYF	TGCAGCGTTGGGGGGGGATCGGCCTACGAGCAGTACTTC
once	TRBD2	TRBV7-9	TRBJ2-1	CASSLRLAEALNEQFF	TGTGCCAGCAGCTTGCGACTAGCGGAGGCCCTCAATGAGCAGTTCTTC
-	-	TRBV28	TRBJ1-2	CASRGVGVRGYTF	TGTGCCAGCAGAGGAGTGGGAGTGCGTGGCTACACCTTC
-	TRBD2	TRBV9	TRBJ2-5	CASSVSGRASETQYF	TGTGCCAGCAGCGTTAGCGGGAGGGCCTCGGAGACCCAGTACTTC
-	-	TRBV4-3	TRBJ2-1	CASSPSLGSYNEQFF	TGCGCCAGCAGCCCGTCCCTAGGTTCCTACAATGAGCAGTTCTTC
once	TRBD1	TRBV27	TRBJ1-2	CASRSGTGGVGYTF	TGTGCCAGCAGGTCCGGGACAGGGGGCGTCGGCTACACCTTC
-	TRBD1	TRBV18	TRBJ2-1	CASSPRARDSQFF	TGTGCCAGCTCACCACGGGCCCGGGACAGCCAGTTCTTC
-	TRBD2	TRBV14	TRBJ2-3	CASSQDRSGTHTDTQYF	TGTGCCAGCAGCCAAGATCGTAGCGGGACACACACAGATACGCAGTATTTT
once	-	TRBV27	TRBJ1-5	CASSLIGDNQPQHF	TGTGCCAGCAGTTTAATAGGGGACAATCAGCCCCAGCATTTT
-	TRBD1	TRBV27	TRBJ1-4	CASSFFRTGGEEKLFF	TGTGCCAGCAGTTTCTTTCGGACAGGGGGGGAGGAAAAACTGTTTTTT
-	-	TRBV11-2	TRBJ1-3	CASSLVGSGNTIYF	TGTGCCAGCAGCTTAGTGGGCAGTGGAAACACCATATATTTT
-	-	TRBV28	TRBJ1-1	CASDARGLNTEAFF	TGTGCCAGCGATGCACGGGGACTTAACACTGAAGCTTTCTTT
-	TRBD2	TRBV29-1	TRBJ2-3	CSIPGTRTVF	TGCAGCATTCCCGGGACTAGGACGGTATTT
-	-	TRBV13	TRBJ1-5	CASSLRGGEPQHF	TGTGCCAGCAGCTTGAGGGGAGGAGAGCCCCAGCATTTT
-	TRBD1	TRBV2	TRBJ2-5	CASRTGVGQETQYF	TGTGCCAGCAGGACAGGGGTCGGTCAAGAGACCCAGTACTTC
-	-	TRBV28	TRBJ2-7	CASSSTSGLGEQYF	TGTGCCAGCAGTTCAACATCGGGACTTGGGGAGCAGTACTTC
-	-	TRBV10-3	TRBJ2-7	CAILDEAYEQYF	TGTGCCATCCTAGACGAGGCCTACGAGCAGTACTTC
-	TRBD2	TRBV27	TRBJ2-1	CASSPAGVNEQFF	TGTGCCAGCAGCCCCGCGGGGGTCAATGAGCAGTTCTTC
-	-	TRBV28	TRBJ2-3	CASSTMTGTSTDTQYF	TGTGCCAGCAGTACGATGACAGGGACTAGCACAGATACGCAGTATTTT
once	TRBD2	TRBV6-1	TRBJ2-7	CASSERTSGPYEQYF	TGTGCCAGCAGTGAAAGGACTAGCGGGCCCTACGAGCAGTACTTC
-	-	TRBV19	TRBJ2-1	CASSIGRNNEQFF	TGTGCCAGTAGTATAGGCAGGAACAATGAGCAGTTCTTC
-	-	TRBV20-1	TRBJ2-5	CSALQETQYF	TGCAGTGCCCTCCAAGAGACCCAGTACTTC
-	TRBD1	TRBV13	TRBJ2-1	CASSQGQGNNEQFF	TGTGCCAGCAGCCAGGGACAGGGGAACAATGAGCAGTTCTTC
-	TRBD2	TRBV4-1	TRBJ2-4	CASSQDPPPVASGTGKNIQYF	TGCGCCAGCAGCCAAGATCCCCCTCCGGTAGCTAGCGGGACCGGTAAAAACATTCAGTACTTC
-	-	TRBV29-1	TRBJ2-7	CSVLPGLSYEQYF	TGCAGCGTCCTCCCCGGACTAAGCTACGAGCAGTACTTC
-	-	TRBV28	TRBJ2-1	CASSLHIPSADNEQFF	TGTGCCAGCAGTTTACATATTCCTAGCGCCGATAATGAGCAGTTCTTC
-	-	TRBV27	TRBJ2-2	CASSFGQGELFF	TGTGCCAGCAGTTTTGGGCAGGGGGAGCTGTTTTTT
once	-	TRBV27	TRBJ1-1	CASSLFPQGQNTEAFF	TGTGCCAGCAGTTTATTCCCACAGGGACAGAACACTGAAGCTTTCTTT
-	-	TRBV16	TRBJ2-3	CASSQGRSSSTDTQYF	TGTGCCAGCAGCCAAGGGCGCAGCAGTAGCACAGATACGCAGTATTTT
-	TRBD1	TRBV6-7	TRBJ1-2	CASSYTGTGVTYGYTF	TGTGCCAGCAGTTACACGGGGACAGGGGTGACCTATGGCTACACCTTC
-	-	TRBV11-3	TRBJ2-7	CASSGTSSYEQYF	TGTGCCAGCAGCGGGACATCTTCCTACGAGCAGTACTTC
few	TRBD1	TRBV7-2	TRBJ1-1	CASSLGGDRADVTEAFF	TGTGCCAGCAGCTTAGGAGGGGACAGGGCGGACGTCACTGAAGCTTTCTTT
-	-	TRBV10-3	TRBJ2-6	CAVPGKGTGANVLTF	TGTGCCGTCCCAGGGAAGGGCACTGGGGCCAACGTCCTGACTTTC
few	TRBD1	TRBV5-6	TRBJ2-1	CASGLPGQFANEQFF	TGTGCCAGCGGCCTTCCGGGACAGTTCGCCAATGAGCAGTTCTTC
-	-	TRBV4-3	TRBJ1-1	CASSQGLQGATEAFF	TGCGCCAGCAGCCAAGGTCTACAGGGTGCCACTGAAGCTTTCTTT
-	-	TRBV13	TRBJ2-7	CASSLRTESYEQYF	TGTGCCAGCAGCCTGCGGACAGAGAGCTACGAGCAGTACTTC
-	TRBD2	TRBV5-1	TRBJ2-1	CASSFELAGADEQFF	TGCGCCAGCAGCTTCGAGCTAGCGGGAGCCGATGAGCAGTTCTTC
-	-	TRBV10-3	TRBJ2-7	CAISPRGYEQYF	TGTGCCATCAGTCCGCGGGGATACGAGCAGTACTTC
-	-	TRBV12-5	TRBJ1-2	CASGPTGVGGYTF	TGTGCTAGTGGTCCGACAGGAGTGGGGGGCTACACCTTC
-	TRBD2	TRBV4-2	TRBJ2-1	CASSQGTSGIGEQFF	TGTGCCAGCAGCCAAGGGACTAGCGGGATAGGTGAGCAGTTCTTC
few	-	TRBV5-6	TRBJ1-5	CASSLSGQPQHF	TGTGCCAGCAGCTTGAGCGGGCAGCCCCAGCATTTT
-	TRBD2	TRBV7-2	TRBJ2-1	CASSPAVIAGSHNEQFF	TGTGCCAGCAGCCCAGCGGTGATAGCGGGATCTCACAATGAGCAGTTCTTC
-	TRBD2	TRBV5-4	TRBJ2-1	CASSRVAGEGYNEQFF	TGTGCCAGCAGCAGGGTAGCGGGAGAGGGCTACAATGAGCAGTTCTTC